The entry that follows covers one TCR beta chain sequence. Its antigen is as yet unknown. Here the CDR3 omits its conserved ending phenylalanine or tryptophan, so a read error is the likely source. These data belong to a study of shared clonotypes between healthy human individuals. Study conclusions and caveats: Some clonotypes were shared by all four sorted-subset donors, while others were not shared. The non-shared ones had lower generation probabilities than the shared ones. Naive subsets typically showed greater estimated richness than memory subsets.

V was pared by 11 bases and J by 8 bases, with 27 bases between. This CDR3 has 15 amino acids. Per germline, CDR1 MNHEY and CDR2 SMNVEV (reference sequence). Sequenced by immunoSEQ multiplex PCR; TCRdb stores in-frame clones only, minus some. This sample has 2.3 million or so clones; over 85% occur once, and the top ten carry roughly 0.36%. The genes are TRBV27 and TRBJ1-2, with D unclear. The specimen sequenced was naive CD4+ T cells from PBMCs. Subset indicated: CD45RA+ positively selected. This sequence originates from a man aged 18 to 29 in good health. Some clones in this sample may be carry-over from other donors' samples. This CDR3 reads CAAKETRSFLGGYTL. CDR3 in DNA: TGTGCCGCCAAGGAGACCAGGAGTTTCCTAGGGGGCTACACCCTC.